The count of the clone carrying this TCR beta chain is one. Its antigen remains unknown. These data belong to a study of cytomegalovirus exposure and HLA in healthy donors. Study at large: The Caucasian-associated ancestry cluster held roughly 78% of 300 to 450 genotyped donors. Regarding the study as a whole: Cytomegalovirus status, reportedly, was diagnosed with high specificity and sensitivity by the classifier. In a later analysis, TCR beta V- and J-gene trimming was associated with a missense DCLRE1C variant.

J lost 2 bases, V lost 2 bases, and 7 bases had no gene match. Per the germline V gene, CDR1 is SGHTA and CDR2 is FQGNSA. This CDR3 is built from 16 residues. The PCR employed 60 Vbeta primers together with 13 Jbeta primers. Here immunoSEQ multiplex PCR was the method, and the copy in TCRdb shows in-frame clones only, minus some. The table includes approximately 160,000 clones, approximately 82% detected once. The sample consisted of PBMCs. The sequence was obtained from a male donor in good health and CMV-seronegative. V and J are TRBV7-2 and TRBJ2-7; the match to TRBD2 covers 9 bases. CDR3 DNA: TGTGCCAGCAGCTTAAGTGGGACTAGCCCCACCTACGAGCAGTACTTC. Its translation: CASSLSGTSPTYEQYF. Combining the CDR3 with reference TRBV7-2 and TRBJ2-7 gives the whole variable domain GAGVSQSPSNKVTEKGKDVELRCDPISGHTALYWYRQSLGQGLEFLIYFQGNSAPDKSGLPSDRFSAERTGGSVSTLTIQRTQQEDSAVYLCASSLSGTSPTYEQYFGPGTRLTVT.